This TCR beta chain was sequenced during a study of T cell responses to AZD1222 COVID-19 vaccine. Findings of the study overall: Baseline antibody screening turned up just a handful of seropositive AZD1222 recipients. In all cases, repertoires were sampled only after the peak T cell response.

There are 16 residues in the CDR3. CDR1 is SGHNT and CDR2 is YYREEE in the germline V gene (reference sequence). With V trimmed by 6 bases and J by 1 base, 5 bases remained unmatched. Some clones are missing from TCRdb's copy, which holds only in-frame ones; the method was immunoSEQ multiplex PCR. The sample records roughly 170,000 clones, roughly nine tenths being singletons. A note on this clone: Its antigen is still unknown.

The sequences come from peripheral blood, collected on day 0 of AZD1222 vaccination. The TCR sequence derives from an adult in good health. The J gene is TRBJ1-6, the V gene TRBV5-4; 9 nucleotides agree with TRBD1. CDR3 sequence reads: CASKDRGISYNSPLHF. The CDR3 DNA reads TGTGCCAGCAAAGACAGGGGGATTTCCTATAATTCACCCCTCCACTTT.